One and the same sample provided the 27 T cell receptor beta chains below, sequenced in a study of T cells after yellow fever vaccination. MiXCR, run by TCRdb on the 5' RACE reads, gives a single entry per CDR3 protein. The sample carries 310,000 or so distinct CDR3 sequences, around 3.6% recorded once. Sequencing used PBMCs, obtained on the day of the yellow fever booster vaccination. These receptors all come from a young man who received the YFV17D yellow fever vaccine.

V is TRBV12-3 or TRBV12-4 and J is TRBJ1-2; 7 positions agree with TRBD1. The CDR3 runs 12 residues. Germline trimming cut 5 bases from V and 8 bases from J; bases unmatched to any gene: 5. CDR3 amino acids: CASSQTGPGYTF. DNA of the CDR3: TGTGCCAGCAGTCAGACAGGGCCCGGCTACACCTTC.

The gene calls are TRBV12-3 or TRBV12-4 and TRBJ1-5; 7 nucleotides match TRBD1. This CDR3 has 15 residues. Trimming removed 2 bases from V and 6 bases from J; junction bases left unmatched: 7. The CDR3 DNA follows: TGTGCCAGCAGTTTATTGGCAGGGGGGGCTCAGCCCCAGCATTTT. Translated, it gives CASSLLAGGAQPQHF.

This clonotype was found a few times. The chain employs TRBV5-1 and TRBJ1-2; a possible D gene is TRBD1 (6 bases). Trimming pared 2 bases from V and 0 bases from J, leaving 14 bases between. The CDR3 has 16 amino acids. The germline V gene encodes CDR1 SGHRS and CDR2 YFSETQ. CDR3 in amino acids: CASSFNRDTANYGYTF. CDR3 in DNA: TGCGCCAGCAGCTTTAACCGGGACACAGCTAACTATGGCTACACCTTC.

The chain recombines TRBV2 with TRBJ2-3; either TRBD1 or TRBD2 may supply D (5 bases each). The CDR3 totals 14 residues. CDR1 is SNHLY, CDR2 FYNNEI, per germline. The V end lost 8 bases, the J end lost 0 bases, and 12 bases lay between the germline ends. The CDR3 loop reads CASGGATSTDTQYF. In nucleotides, the CDR3 is TGTGCCAGCGGGGGAGCGACTAGCACAGATACGCAGTATTTT.

This clonotype was found a few times. The chain joins TRBV5-6 to TRBJ2-7, with D tentatively TRBD2 (6 bases). Germline CDR1 SGHDT, CDR2 YYEEEE. The length of the CDR3 is 13 residues. V lost 4 bases and J lost 9, with 17 bases in between. CDR3 sequence reads: CASSTRNLGGQYF. In nucleotides, the CDR3 is TGTGCCAGCAGCACCCGGAACCTCGGGGGGCAGTACTTC.

This chain connects TRBV20-1 to TRBJ2-7, with TRBD2 matching over 9 bases. The CDR3 length is 20 residues. Germline V gene lookup returns CDR1 DFQATT and CDR2 SNEGSKA (reference sequence). After removal of 0 bases from V and 0 bases from J, the junction contained 18 bases not matched to a gene. The CDR3 loop reads CSARDLQGRGGYSSSYEQYF. The CDR3 bases are TGCAGTGCTAGAGATCTACAAGGGCGGGGGGGCTACTCGAGCTCCTACGAGCAGTACTTC.

The chain has TRBV5-1 and TRBJ2-1; 7 bases agree with TRBD1. This CDR3 has 15 amino acids. V lost 0 bases, J lost 7 bases, and 7 bases stayed unmatched. Germline CDR1 SGHRS, CDR2 YFSETQ. The CDR3 spells CASSLGSGTENEQFF. CDR3 bases: TGCGCCAGCAGCTTGGGATCCGGGACAGAGAATGAGCAGTTCTTC.

This clonotype was detected ten times or more. The chain is built from TRBV24-1 and TRBJ2-3; D may correspond to TRBD1 or TRBD2 (5 bases each). The CDR3 is 13 residues long. Trimming took 5 bases from V and 3 from J, leaving 8 bases between them. CDR1 and CDR2 (germline): KGHDR, SFDVKD. The CDR3 DNA reads TGTGCCACCAGTGGGGGGATTACAGATACGCAGTATTTT. Translated: CATSGGITDTQYF.

This clonotype occurred many times. The chain has TRBV12-2 and TRBJ1-2. TRBV12-2 is deemed a pseudogene. The CDR3 contains 12 residues. The CDR3 DNA reads as TGTGCAAGTCGCCCCAGTGGGTGCGGCTACACCTTC. Amino acid sequence: CASRPSGCGYTF.

At least ten counts were recorded for this clonotype. This sequence joins TRBV28 and TRBJ2-7, with D unresolved. V shed 9 bases and J shed 4 bases, with 13 bases lying between them. Germline V lookup: CDR1 MDHEN, CDR2 SYDVKM. This CDR3 has 12 residues. This CDR3 is CASHSSIYEQYV. Written as DNA, the CDR3 is TGTGCCAGTCACAGTTCCATTTACGAGCAGTACGTC.

J is TRBJ2-7 and V is TRBV7-2; 8 nucleotides align to TRBD1. This CDR3 is built from 15 residues. CDR1 SGHTA and CDR2 FQGNSA come from the germline V gene. With 5 bases clipped from V and 2 bases from J, the junction kept 8 bases outside the gene matches. This CDR3 is CASSLVGTGAYEQYV. Here the CDR3 DNA reads TGTGCCAGCAGCCTAGTCGGGACAGGTGCCTACGAGCAGTACGTC.

The gene calls are TRBV5-1 and TRBJ1-5; tentatively, D is TRBD1 (5 bases). The CDR3 totals 14 residues. The germline CDR1 and CDR2 sequences are SGHRS and YFSETQ. Trimming shortened V by 1 base and J by 8 bases, and 13 bases separated the two germline ends. CDR3 residues: CASSLWGPGEPQHF. CDR3 DNA sequence: TGCGCCAGCAGCTTGTGGGGACCCGGGGAGCCCCAGCATTTT.

The gene calls are TRBV19 and TRBJ1-2; 7 nucleotides match TRBD1. Trimming took 7 bases from V and 3 from J; bases not matched to a gene: 5. In germline, CDR1 is LNHDA, CDR2 SQIVND (reference sequence). There are 13 residues in the CDR3. The chain's CDR3 is CASIDRVDYGYTF. The DNA for the CDR3 is TGTGCCAGTATTGACAGGGTCGACTATGGCTACACCTTC.

This CDR3 reads CASSQERKRMMQETQYF. The CDR3 DNA sequence: TGCGCCAGCAGCCAAGAGCGGAAACGGATGATGCAAGAGACCCAGTACTTC. The chain joins TRBV4-3 to TRBJ2-5; D call uncertain. The CDR3 spans 17 residues. Germline V gives CDR1 LGHNA, CDR2 YSLEER. The V gene lost 0 bases and the J gene lost 2 bases, with 16 bases spanning the gap.

This chain connects TRBV21-1 to TRBJ2-7. TRBV21-1 is a known pseudogene. This CDR3 comprises 14 residues. CDR3 sequence: CASSDGRGSYEQYF. The CDR3 DNA reads TGTGCCAGTAGCGACGGCAGGGGCTCCTACGAGCAGTACTTC.

This clonotype was picked up many times. The chain employs TRBV11-1 and TRBJ2-2, with D perhaps given as TRBD1 or TRBD2 (6 bases each). This CDR3 region has 17 residues. Germline lookup yields CDR1 SGHAT and CDR2 FQDESV (reference sequence). V lost 0 bases to trimming and J lost 2 bases, with 13 bases between them. The CDR3 DNA is TGTGCCAGCAGCTTAGCGCTGGGGGGCCCTAACACCGGGGAGCTGTTTTTT. The encoded protein is CASSLALGGPNTGELFF.

The chain couples TRBV29-1 to TRBJ1-2; 7 nucleotides align to TRBD1. V shed 4 bases and J 0 bases; nucleotides not matched to a gene: 5. Germline V gene sequence: CDR1 SQVTM, CDR2 ANQGSEA. This CDR3 is 14 amino acids long. CDR3 amino acids: CSVVTTGTNYGYTF. The CDR3 DNA is TGCAGCGTTGTAACGACAGGGACTAACTATGGCTACACCTTC.

This clonotype was seen many times. The rearrangement uses TRBV29-1 and TRBJ2-7; D might be TRBD1 or TRBD2, each matching 7 bases. Deletions cut 3 bases from V and 7 bases from J, with 16 bases between. The CDR3 loop spans 13 amino acids. CDR1 and CDR2 from the germline V gene are SQVTM and ANQGSEA. The CDR3 nucleotides are TGCAGCGTTGACCGGCAGGGGGAGGGTGAGCAGTACTTC. This gives the protein CSVDRQGEGEQYF.

The chain uses TRBV10-3 and TRBJ2-6; possibly TRBD1 or TRBD2 for D (5 bases each). Trimming stripped 0 bases from V and 4 bases from J, with 16 bases between. Germline V gives CDR1 ENHRY, CDR2 SYGVKD. The CDR3 has 18 amino acids. This CDR3 is CAISESVTVGAGANVLTF. The CDR3 nucleotides are TGTGCCATCAGTGAGTCGGTCACCGTCGGGGCCGGGGCCAACGTCCTGACTTTC.

This clonotype has more than one count but fewer than ten. The rearrangement uses TRBV20-1 and TRBJ2-4; 8 bases line up with TRBD1. The CDR3 has 13 amino acids. The germline CDR1 and CDR2 sequences are DFQATT and SNEGSKA (reference sequence). V dropped 7 bases and J dropped 9; count of bases not matched to a gene: 11. The CDR3 nucleotides read TGCAGTGTTTCCGGACAGGGTGGGAGCATTCAGTACTTC. It codes for CSVSGQGGSIQYF.

The V and J genes are TRBV5-5 and TRBJ2-3; D not resolved. Looked up from germline, CDR1 is SGHKS and CDR2 is YYEKEE (reference sequence). CDR3 size: 12 residues. V lost 3 bases to trimming and J lost 6 bases, with 8 bases between them. CDR3 region: CASSSWFDTQYF. CDR3 sequence (DNA): TGTGCCAGCAGCTCCTGGTTCGATACGCAGTATTTT.

At least ten counts were recorded for this clonotype. The gene calls are TRBV9 and TRBJ1-1; no definite D call. In germline, CDR1 is SGDLS, CDR2 YYNGEE. CDR3 length: 17 amino acids. Deletions cut 0 bases from V and 0 bases from J, with 15 bases between. CDR3 DNA sequence: TGTGCCAGCAGCGTAGACGCAGGACTATTCATGAACACTGAAGCTTTCTTT. It yields the protein CASSVDAGLFMNTEAFF.

This clonotype appeared many times. The genes are TRBV5-1 and TRBJ1-6, with unresolved D. Germline CDR1 is SGHRS and CDR2 is YFSETQ. Trimming pared 4 bases from V and 13 bases from J, leaving 21 bases between. CDR3 size: 15 residues. CDR3 DNA: TGCGCCAGCAGCATCGACGGTTATAATTCAGGCCCCCTCCACTTT. Translating gives CASSIDGYNSGPLHF.

This clonotype was counted many times. The chain is built from TRBV5-1 and TRBJ1-4; perhaps TRBD1 as D (5 bases). The germline V gene encodes CDR1 SGHRS and CDR2 YFSETQ. This CDR3 contains 14 residues. V lost 2 bases to trimming and J lost 6 bases, with 11 bases between them. The CDR3 is CASSFGGRDEKLFF. As DNA, the CDR3 is TGCGCCAGCAGCTTCGGGGGACGCGATGAAAAACTGTTTTTT.

This clonotype was seen many times. The chain joins TRBV4-2 to TRBJ2-6; D is unclear. Germline assignment: CDR1 LGHNA and CDR2 YNFKEQ. CDR3 length: 14 residues. V lost 4 bases and J 3 bases, leaving 7 bases between the germline ends. In DNA form, the CDR3 reads TGTGCCAGCAGCCCATTGGGTGGGGCCAACGTCCTGACTTTC. Amino acid sequence: CASSPLGGANVLTF.

This clonotype was seen many times. The chain joins TRBV4-1 to TRBJ2-5; the match to TRBD2 covers 7 bases. The trim removed 4 bases at V and 3 bases at J, leaving 8 bases unmatched. CDR3 size: 15 residues. Germline CDR1 and CDR2: MGHRA and YSYEKL. CDR3 bases: TGCGCCAGCAGCCCTGAGCGGGGTGGGGAAGAGACCCAGTACTTC. Translation: CASSPERGGEETQYF.

This clonotype was observed a handful of times. This chain joins TRBV20-1 and TRBJ1-5, with D possibly TRBD1 on 5 matching bases. Germline CDR1 is DFQATT and CDR2 is SNEGSKA (reference sequence). Trimming shortened V by 6 bases and J by 3 bases, and 15 bases separated the two germline ends. CDR3 length: 14 residues. The DNA of the CDR3 is TGCAGTGCCCGATTAGGGGCCCCCAATCAGCCCCAGCATTTT. Its translation: CSARLGAPNQPQHF.